This passage covers 4 T cell receptor beta chains from one sample sequenced in a study of blood T cell repertoires in COVID-19. Profiling relied on immunoSEQ multiplex PCR, and the TCRdb table lists in-frame clones only, not all of them. Of about 100,000 clones detected, over 60% appear once; the ten largest clones hold approximately 4.3%. Sequencing used peripheral blood. These receptors were obtained from a man in his sixties or seventies with acute or convalescent COVID-19.

The chain has TRBV6-1 and TRBJ2-2; no clear D. The ends were cut back, 0 bases at V and 3 bases at J, with 11 bases in the middle. From germline, CDR1 is MNHNS and CDR2 SASEGT. This CDR3 contains 16 residues. The CDR3 here is CASSEALAVHTGELFF. The CDR3 nucleotides are TGTGCCAGCAGTGAAGCGCTGGCGGTCCACACCGGGGAGCTGTTTTTT.

This sequence joins TRBV3-1 (or the pseudogene TRBV3-2) and TRBJ2-5; TRBD2 might be the D (6 bases). The CDR3 spans 16 residues. The germline CDR1 and CDR2 sequences are LGHDT and YNNKEL (reference sequence). V lost 3 bases and J lost 2, with 16 bases in between. CDR3 coding DNA: TGTGCCAGCAGCCACGGAGGGTTTTGGGATCAAGAGACCCAGTACTTC. Translation: CASSHGGFWDQETQYF.

The chain is built from TRBV5-8 and TRBJ1-2, with D possibly TRBD1 on 5 matching bases. Between the trimmed V and J ends, which lost 4 bases and 6 bases, there was a span of 19 bases. CDR1 and CDR2 from the germline V gene are SGHTS and YDEGEE. There are 15 residues in the CDR3. The CDR3 nucleotides read TGTGCCAGCAGCCCGTTAAGGACATCCAGGAATGGCTACACCTTC. Protein sequence: CASSPLRTSRNGYTF.

The gene calls are TRBV5-4 and TRBJ2-7, with 9 bases matching TRBD2. The CDR3 has 16 residues. Germline values: CDR1 SGHNT, CDR2 YYREEE (reference sequence). The V segment lost 0 bases and the J segment 0 bases; nucleotides outside the gene matches: 4. The CDR3 DNA is TGTGCCAGCAGCTTGGTAGTAGCGGGGGCCTCCTACGAGCAGTACTTC. Its translation is CASSLVVAGASYEQYF.